This TCR beta chain was recovered during a study of prognosis after radiotherapy for stage I lung cancer. Amplification of TCR beta CDR3 from genomic DNA used two-round multiplex PCR. Round-one PCR had primers specific to each TRBV and TRBJ gene. TCRdb re-called the multiplex PCR reads with MiXCR, one entry per CDR3 protein. Among some 35,000 distinct CDR3 sequences listed, 25% to 40% were seen once. This clonotype was found many times. CDR3 length equals 14 residues. The germline V and J ends were trimmed by 7 bases and 1 base, with 13 bases remaining between them. Source: PBMCs, taken before or after stereotactic body radiation therapy (not recorded which). V and J are TRBV12-3 or TRBV12-4 and TRBJ1-1; D not resolved. The clonotype comes from a donor at least 50 years old with non-small cell lung cancer. The CDR3 loop is CASTFGQKNTEAFF. DNA of the CDR3: TGTGCCAGCACCTTCGGGCAGAAGAACACTGAAGCTTTCTTT.